The text below deals with one TCR beta chain. This specimen belongs to a study of blood T cell repertoires in COVID-19. Germline values: CDR1 SGHNT, CDR2 YENEEA. This CDR3 is built from 14 residues. The J segment lost 2 bases and the V segment lost 5 bases, leaving 5 bases of the junction unmatched. Clones were sequenced by immunoSEQ multiplex PCR, and TCRdb holds only the in-frame ones, with some missing. The data contain 150,000 to 200,000 clones, approximately 87% of them singletons. The sample was peripheral blood. This receptor was obtained from a woman in her seventies with acute or convalescent COVID-19. The J gene is TRBJ1-1, the V gene TRBV11-3; 7 bases agree with TRBD1. The CDR3 bases are TGTGCCAGCAGCCCTAGGGACAGCAACACTGAAGCTTTCTTT. As protein: CASSPRDSNTEAFF.